A single sample is the source of the 9 T cell receptor beta chains below, sequenced in a study of blood T cell repertoires in COVID-19. The method was immunoSEQ multiplex PCR; TCRdb's version includes in-frame clones alone and lacks a portion of them. Here the sample spans roughly 160,000 clones, around 67% being singletons. The material sequenced was peripheral blood. The receptor source for this set is a woman aged 80 or over with acute or convalescent COVID-19.

This chain joins TRBV5-4 and TRBJ2-7; 8 nucleotides align to TRBD1. After removal of 6 bases from V and 1 base from J, the junction contained 6 bases not matched to a gene. The germline gives CDR1 SGHNT, CDR2 YYREEE (reference sequence). The CDR3 runs 14 residues. For the CDR3, the DNA is TGTGCCAGCAAAGGGCAGGGGGCTTCCTACGAGCAGTACTTC. It translates to CASKGQGASYEQYF.

The chain links TRBV10-3 to TRBJ2-7; D is perhaps TRBD1 (9 bases). The CDR3 spans 18 residues. Trimming cost V 0 bases and J 3 bases, with 21 bases left between them. CDR1 is ENHRY and CDR2 is SYGVKD in the germline V gene. Here the CDR3 DNA reads TGTGCCATCAGTGAGTCGGGGACAGGGCTAGCGGGCCGCTACGAGCAGTACTTC. It encodes CAISESGTGLAGRYEQYF.

This chain links TRBV6-4 with TRBJ2-3; perhaps TRBD2 as D (6 bases). The germline CDR1 and CDR2 sequences are MRHNA and SNTAGT. The CDR3 contains 14 residues. V was trimmed by 3 bases and J by 3 bases, leaving 10 bases between them. CDR3 sequence (DNA): TGTGCCAGCAGTGAGGGACTGCGGACAGATACGCAGTATTTT. Translating it yields CASSEGLRTDTQYF.

J is TRBJ2-4 and V is TRBV6-2 or TRBV6-3; weak D call: TRBD2 (5 bases). The CDR3 has 11 residues. Trimming took off 5 bases at V and 16 bases at J, with 15 bases between the two ends. Germline V gene sequence: CDR1 MNHEY, CDR2 SVGEGT. The CDR3 is CASSPRGGLYF. The CDR3 DNA sequence: TGTGCCAGCAGTCCCCGAGGAGGCTTATACTTC.

This clone occurred a few times. Other DNA sequences of this sample code for an identical CDR3. The rearrangement uses TRBV9 and TRBJ2-3, with D perhaps matching TRBD2 (5 bases). Per germline, CDR1 SGDLS and CDR2 YYNGEE. CDR3 size: 15 residues. The V and J ends lost 1 base and 5 bases respectively, with 14 bases between them. DNA for the CDR3: TGTGCCAGCAGCGTACGCGGGCCCATGGGAGATACGCAGTATTTT. Translating gives CASSVRGPMGDTQYF.

J is TRBJ1-1 and V is TRBV28; the D gene is possibly TRBD1 (6 bases). The germline CDR1 and CDR2 sequences are MDHEN and SYDVKM. CDR3 size: 14 residues. The V and J ends lost 5 bases and 1 base respectively, with 11 bases between them. The CDR3 here is CASSVPGQNTEAFF. CDR3 nucleotides: TGTGCCAGCAGTGTACCGGGACAGAACACTGAAGCTTTCTTT.

The V call is TRBV5-1, the J call TRBJ2-5; a possible D gene is TRBD2 (5 bases). Trimming cost V 5 bases and J 1 base, with 15 bases left between them. The CDR3 contains 15 residues. The germline gives CDR1 SGHRS, CDR2 YFSETQ. This CDR3 reads CASRTSPGLQETQYF. The CDR3 region has the DNA TGCGCCAGCAGAACCTCCCCTGGACTCCAAGAGACCCAGTACTTC.

V and J are TRBV5-1 and TRBJ2-2, with a weak D call TRBD1 (6 bases). The CDR3 contains 16 residues. V lost 4 bases, J lost 0 bases, and 13 bases lay in between. Germline V gene sequence: CDR1 SGHRS, CDR2 YFSETQ. The CDR3 nucleotides read TGCGCCAGCAGCGCTTTTAGGACAGCGAACACCGGGGAGCTGTTTTTT. This codes for CASSAFRTANTGELFF.

The CDR3 DNA reads TGCAGCGTTGTAAGCGGGAGCCAAACAGATACGCAGTATTTT. Translating gives CSVVSGSQTDTQYF. This chain uses TRBV29-1 with TRBJ2-3, with 8 bases that match TRBD2. The CDR3 is 14 residues long. V dropped 4 bases and J dropped 3; count of bases not matched to a gene: 6. Germline assignment: CDR1 SQVTM and CDR2 ANQGSEA.